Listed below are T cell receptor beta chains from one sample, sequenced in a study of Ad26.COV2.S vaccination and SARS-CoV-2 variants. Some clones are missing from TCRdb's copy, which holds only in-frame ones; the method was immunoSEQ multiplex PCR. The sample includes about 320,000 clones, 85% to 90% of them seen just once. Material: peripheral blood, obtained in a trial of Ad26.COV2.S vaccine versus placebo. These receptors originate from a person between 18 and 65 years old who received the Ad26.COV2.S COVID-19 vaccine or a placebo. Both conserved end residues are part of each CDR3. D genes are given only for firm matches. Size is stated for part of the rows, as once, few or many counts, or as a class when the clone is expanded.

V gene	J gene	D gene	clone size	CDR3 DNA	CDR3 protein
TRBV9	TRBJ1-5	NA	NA	TGTGCCAGCAGCGTGAATCCCTACTTCGGTCAGCCCCAGCATTTT	CASSVNPYFGQPQHF
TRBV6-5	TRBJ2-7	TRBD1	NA	TGTGCCAGCAGTTCGGACAGGGTTGGTAAGCAGTACTTC	CASSSDRVGKQYF
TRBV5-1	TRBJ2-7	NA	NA	TGCGCCAGCAGCTTGCGAGGTGGTCTGGCAGGGACCTCCTACGAGCAGTACTTC	CASSLRGGLAGTSYEQYF
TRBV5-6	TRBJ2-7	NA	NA	TGTGCCAGCAGCTTCAACCTGGAGGAGCAGTACTTC	CASSFNLEEQYF
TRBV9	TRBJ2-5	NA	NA	TGTGCCAGCAGCCCCCGGGCTTGGGGGGAGACCCAGTACTTC	CASSPRAWGETQYF
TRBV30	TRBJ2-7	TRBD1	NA	TGTGCCTGGAGTACAAGGACAGGGTCGGGCGAGCAGTACTTC	CAWSTRTGSGEQYF
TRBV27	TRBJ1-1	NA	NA	TGTGCCAGCAGAAGACGAACGAACACTGAAGCTTTCTTT	CASRRRTNTEAFF
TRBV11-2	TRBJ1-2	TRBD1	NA	TGTGCCAGCAGCGTTCGGGACAGCCGTTATGGCTACACCTTC	CASSVRDSRYGYTF
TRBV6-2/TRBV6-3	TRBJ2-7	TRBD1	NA	TGTGCCAGCAGTTACTCGCGCTCAGGGGGCCCCCCACGGGTGTACTTC	CASSYSRSGGPPRVYF
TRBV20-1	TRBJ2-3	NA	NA	TGCAGTGCTAGTCTTAGACAGGCGAAAACTAAGACAAATACGCAGTATTTT	CSASLRQAKTKTNTQYF
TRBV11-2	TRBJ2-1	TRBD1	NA	TGTGCCAGCAGCTTCCCCGGGACAGGGGACAATGAGCAGTTCTTC	CASSFPGTGDNEQFF
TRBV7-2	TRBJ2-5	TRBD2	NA	TGTGCCAGCAGCCCGACTAGCGGGGGGGACGTTTTGAAGACCCAGTACTTC	CASSPTSGGDVLKTQYF
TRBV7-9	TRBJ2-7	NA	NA	TGTGCCAGCAGCATCGTGGGGGGCGCCTACGAGCAGTACTTC	CASSIVGGAYEQYF
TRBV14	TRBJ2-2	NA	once	TGTGCCAGCAGCCCCCAGTTGGGCGGGGAGCTGTTTTTT	CASSPQLGGELFF
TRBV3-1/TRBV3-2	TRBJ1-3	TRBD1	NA	TGTGCCAGCAGCCCGACAGGGGCTAAAAACACCATATATTTT	CASSPTGAKNTIYF
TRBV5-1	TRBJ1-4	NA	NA	TGCGCCAGCAGCTTGGGGCAGGGGAACGAAAAACTGTTTTTT	CASSLGQGNEKLFF
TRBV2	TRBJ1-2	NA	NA	TGTGCCAGCAGCCCCATAAGCAGGGAAGGCTACACCTTC	CASSPISREGYTF
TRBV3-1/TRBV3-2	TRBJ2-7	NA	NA	TGTGCCAGCAGCCAAGATTGGGGGTCTGCCTACGAGCAGTACTTC	CASSQDWGSAYEQYF
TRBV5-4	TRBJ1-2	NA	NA	TGTGCCAGCAGCTGGGGGGGCATTGAGGATATTTGGAAGGTGGACTATGGCTACACCTTC	CASSWGGIEDIWKVDYGYTF
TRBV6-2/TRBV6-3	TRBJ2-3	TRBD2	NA	TGTGCCAGCAGTTCGCTGACTAGCTTCGGGTTGGCAGATACGCAGTATTTT	CASSSLTSFGLADTQYF
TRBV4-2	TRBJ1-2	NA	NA	TGTGCCAGCAGCCAAGACGGGACAACTGGCTACACCTTC	CASSQDGTTGYTF
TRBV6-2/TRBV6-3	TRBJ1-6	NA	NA	TGTGCCAGCAGCCTACGGGGCTCCTATAATTCACCCCTCCACTTT	CASSLRGSYNSPLHF
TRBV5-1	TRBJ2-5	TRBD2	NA	TGCGCCAGCAGCTTAGGACCCTCTAGCGGGGGCGATCACACCCAGTACTTC	CASSLGPSSGGDHTQYF
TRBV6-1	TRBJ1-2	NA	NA	TGTGCCAGCAGTGAACAGGGGTGGGGTTCCGGTGGCTACACCTTC	CASSEQGWGSGGYTF
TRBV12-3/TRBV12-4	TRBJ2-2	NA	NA	TGTGCCAGCAGTTTACAGGGTACCGGGGAGCTGTTTTTT	CASSLQGTGELFF
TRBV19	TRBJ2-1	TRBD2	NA	TGTGCCAGTAAACCGGGACTAGCGGGGGGGCCCATCGATGAGCAGTTCTTC	CASKPGLAGGPIDEQFF
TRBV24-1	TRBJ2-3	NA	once	TGTGCCACCAGCCCCGACGGGAAATGGAGCACAGATACGCAGTATTTT	CATSPDGKWSTDTQYF
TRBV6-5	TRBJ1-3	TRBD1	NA	TGTGCCAGCAGTTACCGGTCCGGGACAGCCGGAAACACCATATATTTT	CASSYRSGTAGNTIYF
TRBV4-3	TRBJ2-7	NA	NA	TGCGCCAGCAGCCAAGATCGGGGGTCAACTTCACACTTC	CASSQDRGSTSHF
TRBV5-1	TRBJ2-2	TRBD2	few	TGCGCCAGCAGCTTAAGACTAGCTAGTAGTACCGGGGAGCTGTTTTTT	CASSLRLASSTGELFF
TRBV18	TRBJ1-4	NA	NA	TGTGCCAGCTCACCACAGGGGTCTAATGAAAAACTGTTTTTT	CASSPQGSNEKLFF
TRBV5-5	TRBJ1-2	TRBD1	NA	TGTGCCAGCAGACGAAAATCCGGACAGGCCGACTTCTATGGCTACACCTTC	CASRRKSGQADFYGYTF
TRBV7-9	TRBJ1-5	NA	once	TGTGCCAGCAGCATACAGGGAGAGGGTCAGCCCCAGCATTTT	CASSIQGEGQPQHF
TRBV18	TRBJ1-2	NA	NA	TGTGCCAGCTCACCCGCACAATTATGGGATGGCTACACCTTC	CASSPAQLWDGYTF
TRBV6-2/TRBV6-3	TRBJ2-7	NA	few	TGTGCCAGCAGTGACCGTAGCGAGCAGTACTTC	CASSDRSEQYF
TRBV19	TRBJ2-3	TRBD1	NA	TGTGCCAGTAACGCCGGGACAGGGATAATAACGCAGTATTTT	CASNAGTGIITQYF
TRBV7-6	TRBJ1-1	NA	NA	TGTGCCAGCAGCTTAGATATGGGAAGTAGCACTGAAGCTTTCTTT	CASSLDMGSSTEAFF
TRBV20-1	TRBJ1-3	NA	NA	TGCAGTGGTCGGTCCGGGAACACCATATATTTT	CSGRSGNTIYF